Sequencing of this T cell receptor beta chain was carried out in a study of T cell responses to AZD1222 COVID-19 vaccine (dated by TCRdb to about 2021). Looking at the study overall: AZD1222 recipients whose second dose came at about 4 weeks and those whose second dose came at about 12 weeks were combined into one group, since spike-specific TCR depth and breadth did not differ between the two schedules. A total of 233 trial participants underwent TCR sequencing, of whom around 210 had received two doses of AZD1222 and around 25 had received two doses of the MenACWY control vaccine. Trial participants were enrolled by age into 18-55, 56-69 and 70-plus year subgroups, with approximately 150, 30 and 60 TCR-sequenced participants respectively. Study-wide findings and limitations: Participants were mostly white British and included more females than males, and it was suggested by the authors that clonal diversity may have been underestimated. Vaccine-associated CD4 TCRs spanned the whole spike protein, with dominant responses in regions 160-218 and 743-854. The 56-69-year group was small, and its depth increase did not reach significance, likely because of low power. No day 14 peak-response samples were available, so repertoires were characterized only after the peak T cell response. Conclusions about previously exposed vaccinees are limited, since just 5 to 7 AZD1222 recipients were seropositive for SARS-CoV-2 at baseline. Reportedly, close to half of the unique spike-specific TCRs recognized epitopes lying outside the regions that are mutated in the B.1.351 and B.1.1.7 variants. After two AZD1222 doses, spike-specific TCR breadth and depth were significantly higher than at day 0 and than in MenACWY recipients.

The CDR3 regions of human TCRbeta chains were analyzed by immunosequencing. In the original analysis: Repertoire TCRs were checked for matches against a reference library of SARS-CoV-2-specific TCRs that had been generated using the MIRA antigen-specificity platform. Breadth meant the fraction of unique TCRs that were SARS-CoV-2-associated, whereas depth meant the fraction of total T cells that were SARS-CoV-2-associated. Using the MIRA data, each spike-specific TCR was mapped to the spike region that the TCR reacts to and placed in a CD4 or CD8 class. Log10-transformed breadth and depth values were compared by one-way ANOVA with Sidak's multiple comparisons tests. Entries here come from immuneACCESS through TCRdb and include only in-frame sequences with V and J called. Some clones fail to appear in such tables; in the studies checked, an unresolved V gene covers under half of the shortfall, and the cause of the remainder is unknown. The V and J calls and clone size are taken from that table; D and trimming were inferred from the DNA. For this sample the table gives around 100,000 clones, of which about 86% were detected only once. Clones ranked in the top ten supply around 15% of the sample.

Counted from cysteine to phenylalanine, this CDR3 has 17 amino acids. CDR3 DNA is the only sequence kept; it has 51 bases, read in frame from the first base. The germline V and J ends show losses of 1 base and 5 bases respectively, and no gene match explains 11 bases of the junction. CDR1 and CDR2, looked up from the germline V gene (reference sequence), are LGHDT and YNNKEL. Points on this clone: Its antigen remains undetermined. Base qualities were left out, and no much larger clone turns up one base away.

What this sample's time point label stands for: baseline before first vaccination. Vaccinee samples came from UK trials COV001 and COV002, including a single-blind randomized controlled phase 2/3 trial of AZD1222 (ChAdOx1 nCoV-19) in healthy adults. For TCRbeta chain sequencing, PBMC samples were collected from trial participants at day 0 and at day 28 after the second dose. The sequence was collected from an adult in good health. The rearranged segments are TRBV3-1 (or the pseudogene TRBV3-2) and TRBJ2-3; 8 middle bases align to TRBD2. This material consisted of peripheral blood, taken on day 0 of AZD1222 vaccination. The nucleotide sequence reads as follows: TGTGCCAGCAGCCAAGGGTCCCCGGGACTAGGGGGAGATACGCAGTATTTT. The translation is CASSQGSPGLGGDTQYF.